The TCR beta chain described here comes from a study of T cells after yellow fever vaccination. The V end was cut by 4 bases, the J end by 3 bases, with 9 bases between. The CDR3 loop spans 13 amino acids. Germline values: CDR1 SGHDN, CDR2 FVKESK. This clonotype was picked up many times. TCRdb independently ran MiXCR on the 5' RACE reads; one entry per CDR3 protein. The table records 200,000 to 250,000 distinct CDR3 sequences, approximately 3% of them present only once. Sequences were derived from CD4+ T cells sorted from PBMCs, sampled 10 days after the yellow fever booster vaccination. The receptor was derived from a man younger than 35 who received the YFV17D yellow fever vaccine. V usage is TRBV14 and J usage is TRBJ1-1; D remains unclear. The CDR3 region is CASSRFTYTEAFF. The CDR3 bases are TGTGCCAGCAGCCGGTTCACATACACTGAAGCTTTCTTT.